The present T cell receptor (beta chain) was sequenced within a study of T cells after yellow fever vaccination. Study as a whole: It was SMART-Seq v4 Ultra Low Input that prepared the fractions with low cell numbers.

As regards this clonotype: The antigen is unknown.

The CDR3 spans 17 residues. Germline V gives CDR1 SGHTS, CDR2 YDEGEE. V lost 2 bases and J lost 4, with 20 bases in between. Broader study findings: Abundant clonotypes from the bulk population could contaminate FACS-sorted repertoires. Weaker overall, the secondary response nonetheless peaked faster (day 5 versus 15).

Generation of TCR cDNA used 5'RACE template switching (which added a universal primer site and UMIs). TCRdb fed the 5' RACE reads into MiXCR, producing one record per CDR3 protein. Of 500,000 to 650,000 distinct CDR3 sequences listed, about 14% are singletons. Specimen: PBMCs, collected on the day of the yellow fever booster vaccination. The clonotype was recovered from a man aged 25 to 40 who received the YFV17D yellow fever vaccine. The chain couples TRBV5-8 to TRBJ2-3, with D maybe TRBD1 (6 bases). CDR3 coding DNA: TGTGCCAGCAGCTTAGTTGTTGACAGGTCATGGGCAGATACGCAGTATTTT. It codes for CASSLVVDRSWADTQYF. Using reference TRBV5-8 and TRBJ2-3 for the parts outside the CDR3, the full variable domain is EAGVTQSPTHLIKTRGQQATLRCSPISGHTSVYWYQQALGLGLQFLLWYDEGEERNRGNFPPRFSGRQFPNYSSELNVNALELEDSALYLCASSLVVDRSWADTQYFGPGTRLTVL.